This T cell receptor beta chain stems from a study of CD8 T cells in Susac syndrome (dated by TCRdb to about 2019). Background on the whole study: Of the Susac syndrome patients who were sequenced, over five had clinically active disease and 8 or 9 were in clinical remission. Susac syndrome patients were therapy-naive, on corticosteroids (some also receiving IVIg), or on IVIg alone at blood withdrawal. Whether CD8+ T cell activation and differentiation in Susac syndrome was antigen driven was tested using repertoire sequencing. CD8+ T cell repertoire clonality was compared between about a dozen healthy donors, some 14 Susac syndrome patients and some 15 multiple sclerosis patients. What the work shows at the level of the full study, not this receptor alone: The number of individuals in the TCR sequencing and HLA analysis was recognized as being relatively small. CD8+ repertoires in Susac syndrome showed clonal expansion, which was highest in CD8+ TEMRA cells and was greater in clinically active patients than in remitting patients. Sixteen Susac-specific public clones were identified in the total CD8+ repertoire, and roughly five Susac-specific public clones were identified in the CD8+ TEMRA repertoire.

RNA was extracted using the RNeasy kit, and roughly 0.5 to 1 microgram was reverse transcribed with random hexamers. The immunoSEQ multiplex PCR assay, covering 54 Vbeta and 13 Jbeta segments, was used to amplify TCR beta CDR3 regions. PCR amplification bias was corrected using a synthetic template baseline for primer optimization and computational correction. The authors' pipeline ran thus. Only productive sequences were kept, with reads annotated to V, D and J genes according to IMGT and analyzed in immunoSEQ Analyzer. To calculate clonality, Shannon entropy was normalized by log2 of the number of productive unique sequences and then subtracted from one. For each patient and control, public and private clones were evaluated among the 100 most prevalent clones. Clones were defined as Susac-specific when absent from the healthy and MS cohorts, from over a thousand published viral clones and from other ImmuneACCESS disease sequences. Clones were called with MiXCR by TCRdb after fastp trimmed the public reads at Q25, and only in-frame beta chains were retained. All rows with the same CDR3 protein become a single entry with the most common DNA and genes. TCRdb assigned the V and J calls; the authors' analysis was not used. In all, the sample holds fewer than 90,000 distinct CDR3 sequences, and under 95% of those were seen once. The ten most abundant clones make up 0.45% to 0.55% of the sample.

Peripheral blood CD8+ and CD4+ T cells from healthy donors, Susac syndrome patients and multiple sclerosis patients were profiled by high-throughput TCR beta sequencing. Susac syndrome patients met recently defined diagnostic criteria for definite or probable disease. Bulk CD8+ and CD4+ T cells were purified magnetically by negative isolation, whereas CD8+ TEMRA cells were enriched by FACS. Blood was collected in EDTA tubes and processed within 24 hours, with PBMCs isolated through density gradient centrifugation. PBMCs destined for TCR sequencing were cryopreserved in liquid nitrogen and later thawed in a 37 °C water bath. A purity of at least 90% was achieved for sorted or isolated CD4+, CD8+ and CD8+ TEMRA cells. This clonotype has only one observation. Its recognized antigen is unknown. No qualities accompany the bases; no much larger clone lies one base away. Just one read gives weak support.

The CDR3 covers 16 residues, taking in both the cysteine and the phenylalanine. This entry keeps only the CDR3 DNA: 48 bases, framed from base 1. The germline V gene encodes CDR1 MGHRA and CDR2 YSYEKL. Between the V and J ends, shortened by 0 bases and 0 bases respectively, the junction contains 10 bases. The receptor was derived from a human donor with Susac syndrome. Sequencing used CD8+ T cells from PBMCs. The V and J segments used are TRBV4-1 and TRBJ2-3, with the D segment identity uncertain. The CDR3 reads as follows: CASSQEEESSTDTQYF. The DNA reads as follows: TGCGCCAGCAGCCAAGAAGAAGAGTCTAGCACAGATACGCAGTATTTT.